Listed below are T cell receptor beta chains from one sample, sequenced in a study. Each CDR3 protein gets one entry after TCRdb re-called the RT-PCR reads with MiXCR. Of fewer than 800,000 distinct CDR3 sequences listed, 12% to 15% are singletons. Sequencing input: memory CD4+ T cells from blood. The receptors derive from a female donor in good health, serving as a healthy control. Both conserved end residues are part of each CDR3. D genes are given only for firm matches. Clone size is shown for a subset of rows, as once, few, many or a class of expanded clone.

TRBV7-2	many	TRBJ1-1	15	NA	CASSLTSTLQGRAFF	TGTGCCAGCAGCCTCACCTCAACTCTACAGGGACGGGCTTTCTTT
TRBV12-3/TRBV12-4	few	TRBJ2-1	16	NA	CASSQRGNSRNNEQFF	TGTGCCAGCAGCCAAAGGGGCAACTCACGCAACAATGAGCAGTTCTTC
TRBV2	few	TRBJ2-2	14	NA	CASSAETRTGELFF	TGTGCCAGCAGTGCCGAGACCCGAACCGGGGAGCTGTTTTTT
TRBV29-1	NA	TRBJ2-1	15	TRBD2	CSAGGGTSGSDEQFF	TGCAGCGCCGGGGGAGGGACTAGCGGGAGCGATGAGCAGTTCTTC
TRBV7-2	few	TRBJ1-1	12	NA	CASSRQRGEAFF	TGTGCCAGCAGCCGACAGAGGGGTGAAGCTTTCTTT
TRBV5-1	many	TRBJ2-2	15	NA	CASSLSLEVTGELFF	TGCGCCAGCAGCTTGTCCTTGGAAGTGACCGGGGAGCTGTTTTTT
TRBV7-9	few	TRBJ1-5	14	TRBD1	CASSAGTGGLTQHF	TGTGCCAGCAGCGCGGGGACAGGGGGTTTGACCCAGCATTTT
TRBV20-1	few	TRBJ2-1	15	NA	CSASAAHISYNEQFF	TGCAGTGCTAGTGCCGCCCACATCTCCTACAATGAGCAGTTCTTC
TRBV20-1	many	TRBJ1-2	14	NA	CSAHGQRANYGYTF	TGCAGTGCACATGGGCAGAGAGCTAACTATGGCTACACCTTC
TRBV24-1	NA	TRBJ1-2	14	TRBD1	CATSETGAGYGYTF	TGTGCCACCAGTGAAACAGGGGCTGGCTATGGCTACACCTTC
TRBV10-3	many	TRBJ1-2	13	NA	CAISAEVTYGYTF	TGTGCCATCAGTGCGGAGGTTACCTATGGCTACACCTTC
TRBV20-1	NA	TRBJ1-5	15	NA	CSGEDGFRSNQPQHF	TGCAGTGGCGAGGACGGATTTCGTAGCAATCAGCCCCAGCATTTT
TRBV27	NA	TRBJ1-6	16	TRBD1	CASRDPGDRGYSPLHF	TGTGCCAGCAGGGATCCCGGGGACAGGGGGTATTCACCCCTCCACTTT
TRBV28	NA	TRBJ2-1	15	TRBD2	CASNLGGGRRNEQFF	TGTGCCAGCAACCTAGGCGGGGGGCGCCGAAATGAGCAGTTCTTC
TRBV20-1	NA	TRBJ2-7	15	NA	CSATPGYGSTYEQYF	TGCAGTGCTACCCCAGGGTATGGATCCACCTACGAGCAGTACTTC
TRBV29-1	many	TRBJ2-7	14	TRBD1	CSVLPGQGIDEQYF	TGCAGCGTCCTGCCGGGACAGGGGATAGACGAGCAGTACTTC
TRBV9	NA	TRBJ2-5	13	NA	CASSVGITETQYF	TGTGCCAGCAGCGTGGGGATAACAGAGACCCAGTACTTC
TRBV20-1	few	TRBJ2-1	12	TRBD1	CSARTGTDEQFF	TGCAGTGCCAGGACAGGGACGGATGAGCAGTTCTTC
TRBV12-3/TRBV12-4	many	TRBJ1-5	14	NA	CASSTFELPGAQHF	TGTGCCAGCAGTACATTTGAGTTACCAGGAGCCCAGCATTTT
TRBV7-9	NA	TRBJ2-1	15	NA	CASSPQGGASNEQFF	TGTGCCAGCAGCCCCCAAGGGGGGGCGAGCAATGAGCAGTTCTTC
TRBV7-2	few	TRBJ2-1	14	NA	CASSGRGRADEQFF	TGTGCCAGCAGTGGCAGGGGCAGGGCAGATGAGCAGTTCTTC
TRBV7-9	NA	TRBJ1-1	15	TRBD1	CASSSGTALNTEAFF	TGTGCCAGCAGCTCAGGGACAGCGTTGAACACTGAAGCTTTCTTT
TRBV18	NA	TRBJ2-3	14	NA	CASSPVAGTDTQYF	TGTGCCAGCTCACCAGTGGCAGGCACAGATACGCAGTATTTT
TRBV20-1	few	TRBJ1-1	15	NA	CSASHAGVMNTEAFF	TGCAGTGCTAGTCACGCAGGGGTCATGAACACTGAAGCTTTCTTT
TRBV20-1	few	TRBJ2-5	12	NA	CSASLRPETQYF	TGCAGTGCTAGTCTCCGCCCGGAGACCCAGTACTTC
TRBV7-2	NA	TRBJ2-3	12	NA	CASSSLRDTQYF	TGTGCCAGCAGCAGCCTTCGGGATACGCAGTATTTT
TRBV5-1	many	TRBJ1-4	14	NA	CASSKTVENEKLFF	TGCGCCAGCAGTAAGACGGTTGAGAATGAAAAACTGTTTTTT
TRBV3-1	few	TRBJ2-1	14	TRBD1	CASSQVNTGGEQSF	TGTGCCAGCAGCCAAGTCAACACAGGGGGTGAGCAGTCCTTC
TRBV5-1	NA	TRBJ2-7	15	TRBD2	CASSSLAGDYYEQYF	TGCGCCAGCAGCTCATTGGCGGGAGACTACTACGAGCAGTACTTC
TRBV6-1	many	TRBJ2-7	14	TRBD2	CASSTGLAIYEQYF	TGTGCCAGCAGTACCGGACTAGCGATTTACGAGCAGTACTTC
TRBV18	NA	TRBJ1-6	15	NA	CASSPDISDNSPLHF	TGTGCCAGCTCACCGGACATTTCAGATAATTCACCCCTCCACTTT
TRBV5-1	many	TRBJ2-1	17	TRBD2	CASSLAPSGGHYNEQFF	TGCGCCAGCAGCTTGGCCCCTAGCGGGGGCCATTACAATGAGCAGTTCTTC
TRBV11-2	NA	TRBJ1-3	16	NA	CASSFYQGLGGNTIYF	TGTGCCAGCAGTTTTTATCAGGGTCTTGGTGGAAACACCATATATTTT
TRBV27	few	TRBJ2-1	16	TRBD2	CASSFGRGLSYNEQFF	TGTGCCAGCAGTTTTGGGAGGGGCCTCTCCTACAATGAGCAGTTCTTC
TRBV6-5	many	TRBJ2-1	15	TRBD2	CASTFSGRWGNEQFF	TGTGCCAGCACCTTTAGCGGGAGGTGGGGAAATGAGCAGTTCTTC
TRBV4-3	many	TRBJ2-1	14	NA	CASSQDPGTREQFF	TGCGCCAGCAGCCAAGATCCCGGGACGCGAGAGCAGTTCTTC
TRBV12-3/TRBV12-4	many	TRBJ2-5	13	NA	CASSTRVAGTQYF	TGTGCCAGCAGTACCCGCGTGGCCGGGACCCAGTACTTC
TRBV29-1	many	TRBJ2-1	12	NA	CSVLRPGPWQFF	TGCAGCGTCCTCCGCCCCGGGCCTTGGCAGTTCTTC
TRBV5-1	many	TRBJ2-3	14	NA	CASSFSGTTDTQYF	TGCGCCAGCAGCTTTTCCGGGACCACAGATACGCAGTATTTT
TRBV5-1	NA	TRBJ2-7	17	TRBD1	CASSLRAGGQGSLEQYF	TGCGCCAGCAGCTTGAGGGCCGGAGGACAGGGGTCCCTCGAGCAGTACTTC
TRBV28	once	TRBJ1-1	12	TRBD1	CASSKGASEAFF	TGTGCCAGCAGCAAGGGGGCATCTGAAGCTTTCTTT
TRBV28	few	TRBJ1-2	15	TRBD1	CASRAGQVLLYGYTF	TGTGCCAGCAGGGCCGGACAGGTTCTCCTCTATGGCTACACCTTC
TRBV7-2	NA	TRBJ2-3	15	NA	CASSFVGGLGDTQYF	TGTGCCAGCAGCTTCGTCGGCGGGTTGGGTGATACGCAGTATTTT
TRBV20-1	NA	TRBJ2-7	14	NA	CSAKTGLILYEQYF	TGCAGTGCTAAAACGGGACTGATACTTTACGAGCAGTACTTC
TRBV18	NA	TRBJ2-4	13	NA	CASSPTHPNIQYF	TGTGCCAGCTCACCGACACATCCAAACATTCAGTACTTC
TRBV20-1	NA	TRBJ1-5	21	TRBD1	CSARDRSFRVQGARSNQPQHF	TGCAGTGCTAGAGATCGTAGCTTTCGGGTACAGGGGGCCCGAAGCAATCAGCCCCAGCATTTT
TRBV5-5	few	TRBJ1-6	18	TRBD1	CASSHTGQGIMVGSPLHF	TGTGCCAGCAGCCACACCGGACAGGGGATAATGGTAGGGTCACCCCTCCACTTT